The entry below gives a single TCR beta chain sequence along with its context. Its antigen is as yet unknown. From germline, CDR1 is SGHNT and CDR2 YYREEE (reference sequence). Deletions cut 7 bases from V and 5 bases from J, with 13 bases between. There are 13 residues in the CDR3. These data come from a study of T cell repertoires in cytomegalovirus infection. Study as a whole: Public TCR beta signatures marked donors with CMV infection and the matching HLA.

Broader study findings: Ex vivo responses were dominated by HLA-C-restricted CMV-specific TCR beta clonotypes. Cumulative public TCR beta family frequency identified CMV carriers with the relevant HLA.

Each CDR3 protein is one row after TCRdb ran MiXCR on the reads. This table holds about 260,000 distinct CDR3 sequences, roughly an eighth found once. Sequenced: PBMCs. The sequence came from a human donor in good health (CMV status not recorded). Some clones in this sample may be carry-over from other donors' samples. The rearrangement uses TRBV5-4 and TRBJ2-4; the D gene is possibly TRBD1 (6 bases). CDR3 nucleotides: TGTGCCAGCTCGCTGGGGGCCCAAAACATTCAGTACTTC. This encodes CASSLGAQNIQYF.